This T cell receptor beta chain stems from a study of early T cells in non-severe SARS-CoV-2 infection. About the research overall: The authors sequenced bulk RNA from unsorted whole blood, leaving chains unpaired.

The study, taken as a whole, reports: Matching against VDJdb likely underestimated virus-specific expansions, favoring anti-spike CD8.

Attachment of unique molecular identifiers to individual cDNA molecules was performed. MiXCR was run by TCRdb on the 5' RACE reads, yielding one entry per CDR3 protein. The sample has some 40,000 distinct CDR3 sequences, 12% seen once. V dropped 6 bases and J dropped 9 bases, with 21 bases sitting between them. The CDR3 loop spans 15 amino acids. This clonotype was counted at least ten times. Its antigen is as yet unknown. Input material: whole blood. The rearrangement links TRBV12-3 or TRBV12-4 to TRBJ2-1, with D maybe TRBD2 (5 bases). The source of this sequence is an adult who was a healthcare worker with PCR-confirmed SARS-CoV-2 infection or an uninfected control (not recorded which). CDR3 amino acids: CASSSTEATAVEQFF. CDR3 nucleotides: TGTGCCAGCAGCTCCACCGAGGCTACAGCGGTTGAGCAGTTCTTC.